This TCR beta chain was profiled in a study of tumor-infiltrating lymphocytes in primary liver carcinoma. Background on the study: Ages ranged from 30 to 69, with HCC or mixed HCC-cholangiocarcinoma. Study observations and caveats: Tumor-adjacent and tumor-blood pairs showed less overlap than tumor region pairs.

Total RNA amounting to 450 to 500 ng was the source from which TCR beta cDNA was made with a constant-region primer. Investigators got TCR beta libraries out of three nested multiplex PCR rounds, done with slightly modified ARM-PCR. A C-beta reverse primer and TRBV1-TRBV30 forward primers served in each of the first two PCR rounds, at about 10 cycles apiece. Via MiXCR, TCRdb re-called the multiplex PCR reads, giving one row per CDR3 protein. The table has approximately 120,000 distinct CDR3 sequences, 55% to 75% seen once. The CDR3 has 14 amino acids. Germline-derived CDR1 and CDR2 are SQVTM and ANQGSEA. The source material, about 18-33 mg of unsorted bulk tissue, was used to co-extract RNA and DNA. Researchers took samples from five separate regions of each tumor. As concerns this clonotype: As yet, its antigen is unknown. One junction end disagrees with the germline gene, perhaps due to a read error.

Sequencing was done on a sample of liver tumor tissue from sampling region 3. Subset specified: tumor region T3, left-lateral pole. The TCR sequence derives from a woman aged 60-70 years with primary liver carcinoma and hepatitis B virus infection. The V gene is TRBV29-1, the J gene TRBJ2-2; 11 nucleotides agree with TRBD2. For the CDR3, the DNA is TGCAGTGTTGGGACTAGCGGTAACACCGTGGAGCTGTTTTTT. This codes for CSVGTSGNTVELFF.